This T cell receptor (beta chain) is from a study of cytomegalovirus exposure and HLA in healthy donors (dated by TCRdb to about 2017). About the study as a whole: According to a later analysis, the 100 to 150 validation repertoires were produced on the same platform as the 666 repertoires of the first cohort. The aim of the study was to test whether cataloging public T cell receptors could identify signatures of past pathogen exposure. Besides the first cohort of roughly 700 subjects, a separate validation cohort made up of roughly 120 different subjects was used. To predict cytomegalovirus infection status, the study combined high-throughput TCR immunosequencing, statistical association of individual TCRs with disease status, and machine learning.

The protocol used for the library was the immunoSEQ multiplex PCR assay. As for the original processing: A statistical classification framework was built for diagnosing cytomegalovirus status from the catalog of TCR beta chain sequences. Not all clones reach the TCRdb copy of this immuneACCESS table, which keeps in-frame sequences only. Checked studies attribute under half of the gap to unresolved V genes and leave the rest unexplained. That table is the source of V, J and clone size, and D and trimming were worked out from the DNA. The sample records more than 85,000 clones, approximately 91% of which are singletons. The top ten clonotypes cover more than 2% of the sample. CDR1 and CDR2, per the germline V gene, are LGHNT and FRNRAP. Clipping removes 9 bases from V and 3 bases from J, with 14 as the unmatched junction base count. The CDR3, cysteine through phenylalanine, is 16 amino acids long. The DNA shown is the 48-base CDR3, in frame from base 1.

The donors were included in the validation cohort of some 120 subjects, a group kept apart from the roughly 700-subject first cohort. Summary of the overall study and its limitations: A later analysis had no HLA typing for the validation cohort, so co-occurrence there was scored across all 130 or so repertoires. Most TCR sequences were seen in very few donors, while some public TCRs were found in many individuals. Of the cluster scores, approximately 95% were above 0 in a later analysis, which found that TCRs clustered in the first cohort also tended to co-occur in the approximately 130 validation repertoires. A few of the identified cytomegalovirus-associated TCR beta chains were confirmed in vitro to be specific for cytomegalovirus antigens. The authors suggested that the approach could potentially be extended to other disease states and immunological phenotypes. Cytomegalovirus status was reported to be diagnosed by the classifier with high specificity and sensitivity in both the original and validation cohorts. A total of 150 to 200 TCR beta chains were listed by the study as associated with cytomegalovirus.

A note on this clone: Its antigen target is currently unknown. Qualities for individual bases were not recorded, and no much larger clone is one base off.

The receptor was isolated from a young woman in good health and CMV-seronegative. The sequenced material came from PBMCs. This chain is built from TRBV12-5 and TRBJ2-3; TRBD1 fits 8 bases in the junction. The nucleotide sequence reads TGTGCTAGAACTACCTCCGGGAACAGGGGGACAGATACGCAGTATTTT. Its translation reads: CARTTSGNRGTDTQYF.